These 3 T cell receptor beta chains originate from one sample sequenced in a study of cytomegalovirus exposure and HLA in healthy donors. It was with 60 Vbeta and 13 Jbeta primers that the PCR ran. The table came from immunoSEQ multiplex PCR; TCRdb's copy has only in-frame clones and leaves some out. Among 200,000 or so clones, more than 60% were seen once, and the ten largest hold approximately 0.22%. Source material: PBMCs. These receptors were collected from a girl aged 2 to 10 in good health and CMV-seronegative.

The rearrangement links TRBV5-1 to TRBJ1-4, with unresolved D. Trimming removed 4 bases from V and 4 bases from J, with 26 bases in between. Germline assignment: CDR1 SGHRS and CDR2 YFSETQ. The CDR3 covers 19 residues. This chain's CDR3 is CASSPKPVYTNQLNEKLFF. For the CDR3, the DNA is TGCGCCAGCAGCCCGAAACCCGTTTATACCAATCAACTTAATGAAAAACTGTTTTTT. Drawing the rest from reference TRBV5-1 and TRBJ1-4, the complete variable domain is KAGVTQTPRYLIKTRGQQVTLSCSPISGHRSVSWYQQTPGQGLQFLFEYFSETQRNKGNFPGRFSGRQFSNSRSEMNVSTLELGDSALYLCASSPKPVYTNQLNEKLFFGSGTQLSVL.

V gene TRBV7-9 combines with J gene TRBJ1-1, with a tentative D call TRBD1 (5 bases). Trimming removed 5 bases from V and 0 bases from J, with 10 bases in between. CDR3 length: 14 residues. Germline lookup yields CDR1 SEHNR and CDR2 FQNEAQ (reference sequence). The CDR3 is CASSNWGMNTEAFF. CDR3 bases: TGTGCCAGCAGCAACTGGGGCATGAACACTGAAGCTTTCTTT.

The chain is built from TRBV7-9 and TRBJ1-2; TRBD1 might be the D (5 bases). V was cut by 1 base and J by 1 base, with 10 bases left in between. This CDR3 has 15 residues. In germline, CDR1 is SEHNR, CDR2 FQNEAQ (reference sequence). The CDR3 DNA is TGTGCCAGCAGCTTAGTAGGGGTCAATAACTATGGCTACACCTTC. Translation gives CASSLVGVNNYGYTF.